This is a list of T cell receptor beta chains from one sample in a study of CD8 T cells in Susac syndrome. One entry per CDR3 protein, called by TCRdb with MiXCR from the immunoSEQ multiplex PCR reads. This sample carries about 160,000 distinct CDR3 sequences, just over 90% of them seen once, and the ten largest clones take 0.08%. Sequences were obtained from CD4+ T cells from PBMCs. These receptors were collected from a human donor in good health. CDR3s include the opening cysteine and the closing phenylalanine or tryptophan. D genes are given only for firm matches.

D: TRBD2
J: TRBJ2-3
V: TRBV7-9
DNA: TGTGCCACCCAAGTGGCGGGAGGAGGTGATACGCAGTATTTT
CDR3: CATQVAGGGDTQYF

D: TRBD2
J: TRBJ2-1
V: TRBV7-9
DNA: TGTGCCAGCATCCGGACTAGCTCCTACAATGAGCAGTTCTTC
CDR3: CASIRTSSYNEQFF

D: .
J: TRBJ1-5
V: TRBV30
DNA: TGTGCCTGGAGTAGGACATGGAATCAGCCCCAGCATTTT
CDR3: CAWSRTWNQPQHF

D: TRBD1
J: TRBJ2-6
V: TRBV3-1
DNA: TGTGCCAGCAGCCACCTCCGGGACAGAAGATTAGGGGCCAACGTCCTGACTTTC
CDR3: CASSHLRDRRLGANVLTF

D: TRBD1
J: TRBJ2-7
V: TRBV12-5
DNA: TGTGCTAGTGGTTTGACGCCCGGACAGGCCTCCATCTACTACGAGCAGTACTTC
CDR3: CASGLTPGQASIYYEQYF

D: TRBD2
J: TRBJ2-3
V: TRBV11-2
DNA: TGTGCCAGCAGCTTGGGCGCGAGCGGGGGGCCGCTCGGGGGCACAGATACGCAGTATTTT
CDR3: CASSLGASGGPLGGTDTQYF

D: .
J: TRBJ1-5
V: TRBV12-3/TRBV12-4
DNA: TGTGCCAGCAGTTTAGATAGCAATCAGCCCCAGCATTTT
CDR3: CASSLDSNQPQHF

D: TRBD2
J: TRBJ2-5
V: TRBV25-1
DNA: TGTGCCAGCAGTGAATTTGGTCTCGAAACTAGCGGGGCCAGGCGGAAAGAGACCCAGTACTTC
CDR3: CASSEFGLETSGARRKETQYF

D: .
J: TRBJ1-5
V: TRBV23-1
DNA: TGCGCCAGCAGTCGCTCGGGACAACTGCAGCCCCAGCATTTT
CDR3: CASSRSGQLQPQHF

D: .
J: TRBJ1-2
V: TRBV18
DNA: TGTGCCAGCTCACCACCCCCTTCGACGGGAAACTATGGCTACACCTTC
CDR3: CASSPPPSTGNYGYTF